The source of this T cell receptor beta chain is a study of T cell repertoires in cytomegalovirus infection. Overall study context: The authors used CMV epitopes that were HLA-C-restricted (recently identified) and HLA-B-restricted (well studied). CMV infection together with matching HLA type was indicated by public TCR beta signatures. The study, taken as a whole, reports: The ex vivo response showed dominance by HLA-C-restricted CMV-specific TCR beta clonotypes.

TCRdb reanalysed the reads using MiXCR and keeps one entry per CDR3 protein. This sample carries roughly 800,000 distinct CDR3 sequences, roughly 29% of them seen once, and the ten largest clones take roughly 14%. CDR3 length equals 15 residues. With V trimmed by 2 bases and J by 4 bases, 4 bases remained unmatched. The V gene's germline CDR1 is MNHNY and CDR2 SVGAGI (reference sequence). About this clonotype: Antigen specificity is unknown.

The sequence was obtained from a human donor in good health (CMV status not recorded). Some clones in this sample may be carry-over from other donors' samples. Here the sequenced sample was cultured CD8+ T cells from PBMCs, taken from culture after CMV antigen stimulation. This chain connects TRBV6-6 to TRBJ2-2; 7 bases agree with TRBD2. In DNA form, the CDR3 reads TGTGCCAGCAGTTACCGTGGGGGGGTCACCGGGGAGCTGTTTTTT. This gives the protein CASSYRGGVTGELFF.